This TCR beta chain comes out of a study of tumor and adjacent non-tumor tissue in lung cancer (dated by TCRdb to 2016 to 2018). In the study overall: By cancer type, the cohort comprised approximately twelve adenocarcinoma patients, a couple of squamous cell carcinoma patients and 1 small cell lung cancer patient. Ages among the 15 or so patients ranged from roughly 30 to 85 years, there were 10 men and 5 women, and disease was at TNM stage I to III. Sequencing produced 130 million or so productive TCRbeta reads in total, an average of about 4.2 million reads per sample. The study compared bulk TCRbeta repertoires between lung tumor tissue and matched distant non-tumor lung tissue from fewer than 19 lung cancer patients. TCRbeta CDR3 sequencing was performed on thirty paired specimens, with one tumor sample and one normal lung sample collected per patient. Points the paper makes about the study in general: Neither the sequencing platform nor unique molecular identifiers are named or mentioned anywhere in the methods. The cohort had only around 15 patients, and the authors noted that larger samples and more detailed clinical data are needed. The top 100 clones made up a significantly larger cumulative share of the repertoire in normal lung than in tumor tissue. TCR diversity was significantly higher in younger patients, and higher tumor TCR diversity was associated with shorter overall and disease-free survival. Peripheral blood was not sequenced, so blood TCRbeta repertoires were not examined in the lung cancer patients of the study. Tumor tissue showed significantly greater TCR diversity (inverse Simpson) than normal lung tissue (approximately 400 vs 170, P = 0.0075, Mann-Whitney U test).

Bulk unsorted tissue served as the source for RNA extraction, and RNA quality was assessed using a NanoDrop ND-1000 and an Agilent 2100. Normal lung samples were distant non-tumor tissue taken more than 3 cm from the tumor edge. Donors were newly diagnosed lung cancer patients admitted for thoracic surgery in China between August and November 2014, without prior chemotherapy. Patients with previous radiotherapy or chemotherapy, or with another concurrent cancer, were excluded from the study. Pieces of surgical tissue measuring 1-2 cm3 were kept in RNAlater solution and stored at -80 degrees C until use. The library was generated by multiplex PCR. Sequenced on an Illumina HiSeq 2500. Following protocols modified from ARM-PCR, the researchers constructed TCRbeta libraries through three rounds of nested PCR with primers (Table S4). Before sequencing, PCR products of 200-500 bp were excised from the gel and purified with the QIAquick gel extraction kit. The paper's processing steps were these. Trimmomatic was used to clean the reads, FLASH merged the cleaned reads into complete CDR3 sequences, and MiTCR assigned the sequences to V(D)J germline segments. Clonal diversity was computed as the inverse Simpson's index with VDJtools. In-frame sequences lacking a premature stop codon were counted as productive reads. The raw public data were reprocessed by TCRdb itself: fastp quality trimming at Q25, MiXCR clonotype calling, in-frame beta chains only. For every CDR3 protein sequence, its rows merge into one entry that carries the most common genes and DNA. What appears here as the V and J calls and clone size reflects TCRdb's work, not the paper's. For this sample there are about 90,000 distinct CDR3 sequences; 76% appear just once. The ten largest make up 20% to 25% of the sample.

On this clonotype itself: Its specific antigen is unknown. No per-base quality is available; no much larger clone lies one base away.

Reading from cysteine to phenylalanine, the CDR3 counts 14 amino acids. CDR3 DNA only is kept here, 42 bases in frame from base 1. From the germline V gene, CDR1 is MDHEN and CDR2 is SYDVKM. V is shortened by 4 bases, J by 4 bases, and the region joining them spans 14 bases. The sample taken for sequencing was distant non-tumor lung tissue. This chain joins TRBV28 to TRBJ2-7; the D segment might be TRBD1 or TRBD2, since each matches 6 bases. This TCR derives from a woman in her forties or fifties with non-small cell lung cancer. In nucleotides, the sequence is TGTGCCAGCAGTTCAATGGGGGGCCCGTACGAGCAGTACTTC. Its protein reads: CASSSMGGPYEQYF.